Each of the 32 T cell receptor beta chains below was sequenced from the same sample in a study of blood T cell repertoires in COVID-19. Profiled with immunoSEQ multiplex PCR; TCRdb holds only in-frame clones, not every one. The table has 100,000 to 150,000 clones, about 80% seen once. Sequencing was done on a sample of peripheral blood. The receptors here all came from a woman between 50 and 59 years old with acute or convalescent COVID-19.

The rearrangement uses TRBV30 and TRBJ2-2, with TRBD2 matching over 7 bases. The CDR3 consists of 16 residues. Germline V gene sequence: CDR1 GTSNPN, CDR2 SVGIG (reference sequence). V dropped 1 base and J dropped 4; count of bases not matched to a gene: 9. The CDR3 DNA reads TGTGCCTGGAGTGCCGCAAGCGGGGTTACCACCGGGGAGCTGTTTTTT. Translation gives CAWSAASGVTTGELFF.

The rearrangement links TRBV11-2 to TRBJ1-2, with 7 positions matching TRBD1. The CDR3 is 16 amino acids. Trimming at V came to 5 bases and at J to 4 bases, leaving 13 bases not matched to a gene. CDR1 SGHAT and CDR2 FQNNGV come from the germline V gene. The DNA of the CDR3 is TGTGCCAGCAGCCCGTTACGCCGGGACAGCCTCTATGGCTACACCTTC. Protein sequence: CASSPLRRDSLYGYTF.

The chain employs TRBV30 and TRBJ1-4; no clear D gene. Germline-derived CDR1 and CDR2 are GTSNPN and SVGIG (reference sequence). This CDR3 region has 14 residues. Trimming cost V 2 bases and J 7 bases, with 14 bases left between them. The CDR3 nucleotides read TGTGCCTGGAGTTCCGGGGTTATGGCTGAAAAACTGTTTTTT. Amino acids: CAWSSGVMAEKLFF.

The chain combines TRBV19 with TRBJ1-3, with D perhaps matching TRBD1 (6 bases). With 3 bases removed from V and 2 bases from J, the gap between germline ends came to 11 bases. Germline V gene data show CDR1 as LNHDA and CDR2 as SQIVND (reference sequence). The CDR3 covers 15 residues. Written as DNA, the CDR3 is TGTGCCAGTAGTATGTTGGACAGTACTGGAAACACCATATATTTT. Protein product: CASSMLDSTGNTIYF.

CDR3: CASSGGTGAWNNEQFF. CDR3 bases: TGTGCCAGCAGTGGAGGGACAGGGGCGTGGAACAATGAGCAGTTCTTC. This sequence joins TRBV2 and TRBJ2-1; TRBD1 matches at 10 bases. Looked up from germline, CDR1 is SNHLY and CDR2 is FYNNEI. This CDR3 spans 16 amino acids. With V trimmed by 4 bases and J by 5 bases, 8 bases remained unmatched.

This clone was detected only once. The chain couples TRBV15 to TRBJ1-2; D ambiguous. Germline V gives CDR1 LNHNV, CDR2 YYDKDF (reference sequence). The germline V and J ends were trimmed by 5 bases and 5 bases, with 9 bases remaining between them. This CDR3 is 12 amino acids long. The CDR3 loop is CATSREGYGYTF. The CDR3 nucleotides read TGTGCCACCAGCCGCGAGGGTTATGGCTACACCTTC.

The rearrangement uses TRBV5-4 and TRBJ1-3, with 9 bases identical to TRBD1. CDR1 is SGHNT, CDR2 YYREEE, per germline (reference sequence). V shed 4 bases and J 13 bases; nucleotides not matched to a gene: 12. This CDR3 comprises 14 residues. CDR3 nucleotide sequence: TGTGCCAGCAGCAACGGACAGGGGCCCCAGGTAATATATTTT. Protein: CASSNGQGPQVIYF.

The J gene is TRBJ1-1, the V gene TRBV27; a possible D gene is TRBD1 (6 bases). The CDR3 is 13 residues long. Looked up from germline, CDR1 is MNHEY and CDR2 is SMNVEV (reference sequence). The ends were cut back, 6 bases at V and 8 bases at J, with 16 bases in the middle. This chain's CDR3 is CASSRRQATEAFF. CDR3 DNA sequence: TGTGCCAGCAGCCGAAGACAGGCCACCGAAGCTTTCTTT.

The genes are TRBV29-1 and TRBJ1-4, with D unresolved. The CDR3 length is 13 residues. Germline V gene lookup returns CDR1 SQVTM and CDR2 ANQGSEA. The V gene lost 3 bases and the J gene lost 0 bases, with 5 bases spanning the gap. CDR3 DNA sequence: TGCAGCGTTGACGGTGCAACTAATGAAAAACTGTTTTTT. Its protein product is CSVDGATNEKLFF.

The V and J genes are TRBV19 and TRBJ1-6; 8 positions agree with TRBD1. The V gene's germline CDR1 is LNHDA and CDR2 SQIVND (reference sequence). V trimming: 3 bases; J trimming: 7 bases; junction bases outside the gene matches: 5. CDR3 size: 15 residues. Here the CDR3 reads CASSMDRVWNSPLHF. The CDR3 nucleotides are TGTGCCAGTAGTATGGACAGGGTTTGGAATTCACCCCTCCACTTT.

The chain recombines TRBV5-1 with TRBJ2-7, with a possible D match to TRBD2 (6 bases). V lost 0 bases and J 7 bases, leaving 14 bases between the germline ends. Germline values: CDR1 SGHRS, CDR2 YFSETQ. The CDR3 is made up of 14 amino acids. The CDR3 bases are TGCGCCAGCAGCTTGGATGATATAGGGAGGGAGCAGTACTTC. It encodes CASSLDDIGREQYF.

This sequence joins TRBV2 and TRBJ2-7; D call uncertain. There are 11 residues in the CDR3. Germline CDR1 reads SNHLY; CDR2 reads FYNNEI. Trimming shortened V by 9 bases and J by 3 bases, and 9 bases separated the two germline ends. CDR3 DNA sequence: TGTGCCAGTGGATGGAGCTACGAGCAGTACTTC. Translating it yields CASGWSYEQYF.

V gene TRBV5-4 combines with J gene TRBJ1-1, with TRBD1 identical over 7 bases. The CDR3 contains 14 residues. The V segment lost 4 bases and the J segment 5 bases; nucleotides outside the gene matches: 8. The germline CDR1 and CDR2 sequences are SGHNT and YYREEE (reference sequence). The CDR3 sequence: CASSPGGSGTEAFF. In DNA, the CDR3 is TGTGCCAGCAGCCCAGGGGGAAGTGGGACTGAAGCTTTCTTT.

Concerning this clone itself: The sample holds other DNA sequences that translate to the same CDR3. The chain couples TRBV24-1 to TRBJ2-5; the match to TRBD1 covers 7 bases. Germline lookup yields CDR1 KGHDR and CDR2 SFDVKD. After removal of 3 bases from V and 5 bases from J, the junction contained 5 bases not matched to a gene. This CDR3 is built from 14 residues. The chain's CDR3 is CATSDGQVGETQYF. The CDR3 DNA reads TGTGCCACCAGTGATGGACAGGTTGGGGAGACCCAGTACTTC.

The chain links TRBV6-4 to TRBJ2-3; TRBD2 matches 7 bases. V was clipped by 8 bases and J by 0 bases; unmatched bases: 8. The germline gives CDR1 MRHNA, CDR2 SNTAGT. This CDR3 comprises 15 residues. The CDR3 DNA follows: TGTGCCAGCGCGGTGGGACTACTTAGCACAGATACGCAGTATTTT. Encoded protein: CASAVGLLSTDTQYF.

The rearrangement links TRBV5-1 to TRBJ1-1; tentative D call: TRBD1 (5 bases). Trimming stripped 0 bases from V and 4 bases from J, with 10 bases between. There are 14 residues in the CDR3. Germline CDR1 and CDR2: SGHRS and YFSETQ. The CDR3 DNA is TGCGCCAGCAGCTTGGGCACGGGGGGCACTGAAGCTTTCTTT. The encoded protein is CASSLGTGGTEAFF.

V is TRBV6-5 and J is TRBJ1-2; D unclear. Trimming stripped 6 bases from V and 5 bases from J, with 4 bases between. This CDR3 spans 10 amino acids. CDR1 and CDR2 from the germline V gene are MNHEY and SVGAGI. The CDR3 is CASRAYGYTF. CDR3 nucleotide sequence: TGTGCCAGCAGGGCATATGGCTACACCTTC.

This chain connects TRBV6-5 to TRBJ2-1, with D possibly TRBD1 on 5 matching bases. This CDR3 region has 15 residues. Germline CDR1 MNHEY, CDR2 SVGAGI. V dropped 2 bases and J dropped 8 bases, with 16 bases sitting between them. The CDR3: CASSYPGGRVDEQFF. CDR3 bases: TGTGCCAGCAGTTACCCGGGTGGCAGGGTAGATGAGCAGTTCTTC.

The rearrangement uses TRBV6-6 and TRBJ1-1; D remains ambiguous. CDR3 length: 10 residues. Trimming cost V 2 bases and J 11 bases, with 6 bases left between them. Germline CDR1 is MNHNY and CDR2 is SVGAGI (reference sequence). Written as DNA, the CDR3 is TGTGCCAGCAGTTACGGTGAGGCTTTCTTT. Translation: CASSYGEAFF.

The CDR3 is CASSLGFGVSTTGELFF. The CDR3 DNA sequence: TGTGCCAGCAGCTTGGGTTTCGGGGTCAGCACCACCGGGGAGCTGTTTTTT. The chain recombines TRBV5-6 with TRBJ2-2; maybe TRBD2 (5 bases). The germline V gene has CDR1 SGHDT and CDR2 YYEEEE. With 0 bases removed from V and 4 bases from J, the gap between germline ends came to 16 bases. This CDR3 is built from 17 residues.

This rearrangement joins TRBV2 to TRBJ2-3; 7 bases line up with TRBD2. The CDR3 loop spans 15 amino acids. Germline V gene sequence: CDR1 SNHLY, CDR2 FYNNEI. With V trimmed by 4 bases and J by 2 bases, 6 bases remained unmatched. The CDR3 sequence: CASSAGTTITDTQYF. The CDR3 DNA sequence: TGTGCCAGCAGTGCCGGGACTACAATCACAGATACGCAGTATTTT.

The genes are TRBV19 and TRBJ2-2; 8 bases are shared with TRBD1. The trim removed 7 bases at V and 4 bases at J, leaving 8 bases unmatched. Germline V gene data show CDR1 as LNHDA and CDR2 as SQIVND (reference sequence). The CDR3 is 15 amino acids. CDR3 bases: TGTGCCAGTAATCCAGGACAGGGACCCACCGGGGAGCTGTTTTTT. Translation: CASNPGQGPTGELFF.

V and J are TRBV5-1 and TRBJ2-2; 13 nucleotides match TRBD2. Germline V gives CDR1 SGHRS, CDR2 YFSETQ. CDR3 length equals 20 residues. With V trimmed by 1 base and J by 4 bases, 13 bases remained unmatched. The chain's CDR3 is CASSLRAPLAGGRGTGELFF. Here the CDR3 DNA reads TGCGCCAGCAGCTTGCGGGCCCCACTAGCGGGGGGGCGCGGCACCGGGGAGCTGTTTTTT.

This clone has more than one count but fewer than ten. This chain joins TRBV27 and TRBJ1-5; TRBD1 aligns across 9 bases. Per the germline V gene, CDR1 is MNHEY and CDR2 is SMNVEV (reference sequence). V lost 6 bases to trimming and J lost 0 bases; unmatched junction nucleotides: 12. This CDR3 is built from 18 residues. In DNA form, the CDR3 reads TGTGCCAGCAGACCGGGACAGGGCCGGAACTATAGCAATCAGCCCCAGCATTTT. Residues: CASRPGQGRNYSNQPQHF.

The chain joins TRBV27 to TRBJ1-2; 8 nucleotides agree with TRBD1. This CDR3 has 12 amino acids. V lost 6 bases and J lost 10; bases outside the gene matches: 7. Germline V gives CDR1 MNHEY, CDR2 SMNVEV (reference sequence). CDR3 sequence (DNA): TGTGCCAGCAGAACAGGGGGAAGTGTCTACACCTTC. This gives the protein CASRTGGSVYTF.

The CDR3 sequence: CASSENQGELPLHF. The DNA of the CDR3 is TGTGCCAGCAGTGAAAACCAGGGGGAGCTACCCCTCCACTTT. The J gene is TRBJ1-6, the V gene TRBV6-1, with TRBD1 identical over 7 bases. V lost 2 bases and J lost 12; bases outside the gene matches: 7. The CDR3 has 14 residues. Germline V gene lookup returns CDR1 MNHNS and CDR2 SASEGT.

This clone occurred once. The CDR3 DNA reads as TGCGCCAGCAGCTTGTTGAGTCAGGACACTGAAGCTTTCTTT. Its translation is CASSLLSQDTEAFF. The chain recombines TRBV5-1 with TRBJ1-1; D is uncertain. Germline values: CDR1 SGHRS, CDR2 YFSETQ. The CDR3 extends over 14 amino acids. Trimming pared 1 base from V and 3 bases from J, leaving 10 bases between.

V gene TRBV23-1 combines with J gene TRBJ1-6, with D possibly being TRBD1 (5 bases). TRBV23-1 is known as an ORF, though its function is uncertain. V was clipped by 3 bases and J by 1 base, with 10 bases between them. CDR3 length: 16 amino acids. CDR3 residues: CASSQEQESYNSPLHF. In DNA form, the CDR3 reads TGCGCCAGCAGTCAGGAACAGGAGTCCTATAATTCACCCCTCCACTTT.

J is TRBJ1-1 and V is TRBV3-1 (or the pseudogene TRBV3-2); maybe TRBD1 (5 bases). The CDR3 extends over 14 amino acids. Germline V gene sequence: CDR1 LGHDT, CDR2 YNNKEL (reference sequence). The V and J ends lost 2 bases and 2 bases respectively, with 9 bases between them. The CDR3, as DNA: TGTGCCAGCAGCCAACAGGGAATAAACACTGAAGCTTTCTTT. Amino acids: CASSQQGINTEAFF.

In this sample, this clone turned up once. The V call is TRBV5-8, the J call TRBJ1-6; 8 positions agree with TRBD1. V gave up 5 bases and J gave up 4 bases; unmatched junction bases: 5. From germline, CDR1 is SGHTS and CDR2 YDEGEE. CDR3 length equals 15 residues. The CDR3 DNA reads as TGTGCCAGCAGGGACAGGGCTTGGTATAATTCACCCCTCCACTTT. Amino acids: CASRDRAWYNSPLHF.

This clone appeared once. J is TRBJ2-2 and V is TRBV9; the D gene is possibly TRBD1 (5 bases). The CDR3 has 19 amino acids. The V end was cut by 0 bases, the J end by 3 bases, with 21 bases between. CDR1 and CDR2 (germline): SGDLS, YYNGEE. Here the CDR3 DNA reads TGTGCCAGCAGCGTAGATAAATTGGGGCAGGGAATTGACACCGGGGAGCTGTTTTTT. Translating gives CASSVDKLGQGIDTGELFF.

This clone was counted only a few times. The chain joins TRBV10-3 to TRBJ1-3; weak D call: TRBD1 (5 bases). This CDR3 region has 16 residues. Trimming removed 2 bases from V and 0 bases from J, with 11 bases in between. CDR1 and CDR2 from the germline V gene are ENHRY and SYGVKD. The CDR3 is CAISEDSIHSGNTIYF. The CDR3 region has the DNA TGTGCCATCAGTGAGGACAGCATACACTCTGGAAACACCATATATTTT.